One sample yielded the 27 T cell receptor beta chains listed below, sequenced in a study of T cells after yellow fever vaccination. TCRdb re-derived calls from the 5' RACE reads in MiXCR, one entry per CDR3 protein. The data show more than 90,000 distinct CDR3 sequences, roughly 8.9% seen once. The sample here was CD8+ T cells sorted from PBMCs, taken 45 days after the yellow fever booster vaccination. Every receptor here comes from a young man who received the YFV17D yellow fever vaccine.

This clonotype showed up many times. V is TRBV29-1 and J is TRBJ1-1; D is ambiguous. Germline V gene sequence: CDR1 SQVTM, CDR2 ANQGSEA. The CDR3 is 12 residues long. Deletions cut 6 bases from V and 4 bases from J, with 12 bases between. Here the CDR3 reads CSVPDWSTEAFF. DNA for the CDR3: TGCAGCGTACCGGACTGGAGCACTGAAGCTTTCTTT. The entire variable domain, with the rest obtained from reference TRBV29-1 and TRBJ1-1, is as follows: SAVISQKPSRDICQRGTSLTIQCQVDSQVTMMFWYRQQPGQSLTLIATANQGSEATYESGFVIDKFPISRPNLTFSTLTVSNMSPEDSSIYLCSVPDWSTEAFFGQGTRLTVV.

This clonotype has a count of ten or more. The J gene is TRBJ2-1, the V gene TRBV4-3, with D perhaps TRBD1 (5 bases). The ends were cut back, 0 bases at V and 13 bases at J, with 22 bases in the middle. Germline CDR1 is LGHNA and CDR2 is YSLEER. This CDR3 is built from 16 residues. The CDR3 DNA reads as TGCGCCAGCAGCCAAGATGGGGCGTCAGTTGCCTCTCCCCAGTTCTTC. Amino acid sequence: CASSQDGASVASPQFF.

V usage is TRBV20-1 and J usage is TRBJ2-2; TRBD1 matches 10 bases. Germline-derived CDR1 and CDR2 are DFQATT and SNEGSKA (reference sequence). V shed 6 bases and J 4 bases; nucleotides not matched to a gene: 8. The CDR3 length is 15 residues. The CDR3 here is CSATHRTGGTGELFF. CDR3 DNA: TGCAGTGCGACCCATAGGACAGGGGGCACCGGGGAGCTGTTTTTT.

This clonotype was observed many times. This chain links TRBV7-9 with TRBJ2-7; D is possibly TRBD1 (5 bases). CDR1 and CDR2 from the germline V gene are SEHNR and FQNEAQ (reference sequence). Trimming took 5 bases from V and 3 from J, leaving 17 bases between them. The CDR3 is made up of 15 amino acids. The CDR3 sequence is CASSEHRIDSYEQYF. The CDR3 nucleotides are TGTGCCAGCAGCGAGCACCGAATAGACAGCTACGAGCAGTACTTC. Using reference TRBV7-9 and TRBJ2-7 for the parts outside the CDR3, the full variable domain is DTGVSQNPRHKITKRGQNVTFRCDPISEHNRLYWYRQTLGQGPEFLTYFQNEAQLEKSRLLSDRFSAERPKGSFSTLEIQRTEQGDSAMYLCASSEHRIDSYEQYFGPGTRLTVT.

This clonotype appeared a few times. The J gene is TRBJ2-7, the V gene TRBV4-3; 9 bases are a match to TRBD2. The length of the CDR3 is 15 residues. The J segment lost 2 bases and the V segment lost 3 bases, leaving 5 bases of the junction unmatched. Germline V gene data show CDR1 as LGHNA and CDR2 as YSLEER. CDR3 protein: CASSQREGHPYEQYF. Written as DNA, the CDR3 is TGCGCCAGCAGCCAGCGGGAGGGCCACCCCTACGAGCAGTACTTC.

This clonotype came up a few times. The gene calls are TRBV28 and TRBJ2-7; 8 nucleotides align to TRBD2. The CDR3 is 14 amino acids. Losses at the gene ends were 2 bases for V and 6 bases for J; bases not matched to a gene: 6. Germline CDR1 is MDHEN and CDR2 is SYDVKM. The DNA for the CDR3 is TGTGCCAGCAGTTTAACTAGCGGAGGGGGCGAGCAGTACTTC. Protein: CASSLTSGGGEQYF. Variable domain in full (rest from reference TRBV28 and TRBJ2-7): DVKVTQSSRYLVKRTGEKVFLECVQDMDHENMFWYRQDPGLGLRLIYFSYDVKMKEKGDIPEGYSVSREKKERFSLILESASTNQTSMYLCASSLTSGGGEQYFGPGTRLTVT.

This clonotype occurred many times. The chain carries TRBV27 and TRBJ2-3, with 9 bases lining up with TRBD2. This CDR3 has 17 amino acids. With V trimmed by 2 bases and J by 5 bases, 11 bases remained unmatched. Germline V gives CDR1 MNHEY, CDR2 SMNVEV (reference sequence). The CDR3 loop reads CASSLDAAGGPEDTQYF. As DNA, the CDR3 is TGTGCCAGCAGTTTAGACGCGGCGGGAGGGCCAGAAGATACGCAGTATTTT.

This clonotype appeared a few times. V is TRBV4-1 and J is TRBJ1-6; no firm D call. Germline lookup yields CDR1 MGHRA and CDR2 YSYEKL. CDR3 length: 15 residues. Between the trimmed V and J ends, which lost 4 bases and 10 bases, there was a span of 17 bases. The CDR3 DNA reads TGCGCCAGCAGCCCCTCCGGGTCCTATGAATCACCCCTCCACTTT. Residues: CASSPSGSYESPLHF.

The CDR3 region is CATSGRGTNEKLFF. The DNA of the CDR3 is TGTGCCACCAGTGGACGGGGCACTAATGAAAAACTGTTTTTT. The rearrangement joins TRBV24-1 to TRBJ1-4, with D maybe TRBD1 (5 bases). Germline CDR1 and CDR2: KGHDR and SFDVKD. CDR3 length: 14 amino acids. Trimming cost V 5 bases and J 2 bases, with 8 bases left between them.

The gene calls are TRBV7-8 and TRBJ2-7; D perhaps matches TRBD1 (7 bases). The CDR3 extends over 12 amino acids. Germline CDR1 and CDR2: SGHVS and FQNEAQ. Trimming shortened V by 5 bases and J by 6 bases, and 11 bases separated the two germline ends. For the CDR3, the DNA is TGTGCCAGCAGCCAGGGGGAGGCCGAGCAGTACTTC. The encoded protein is CASSQGEAEQYF.

This clonotype was counted many times. The chain links TRBV9 to TRBJ2-1; 12 nucleotides line up with TRBD1. The germline V gene encodes CDR1 SGDLS and CDR2 YYNGEE. V trimming: 3 bases; J trimming: 6 bases; junction bases outside the gene matches: 4. The CDR3 totals 15 residues. CDR3 protein: CASSEGTGGFNEQFF. The DNA of the CDR3 is TGTGCCAGCAGCGAGGGGACAGGGGGCTTCAATGAGCAGTTCTTC.

The J gene is TRBJ2-1, the V gene TRBV5-1; 8 nucleotides agree with TRBD2. CDR3 length: 14 residues. In germline, CDR1 is SGHRS, CDR2 YFSETQ. The J segment lost 6 bases and the V segment lost 4 bases, leaving 6 bases of the junction unmatched. The CDR3 sequence is CASSPSGSRNEQFF. The CDR3 bases are TGCGCCAGCAGCCCGAGCGGGAGTCGCAATGAGCAGTTCTTC.

This chain links TRBV6-4 with TRBJ2-1, with 9 bases matching TRBD2. The CDR3 sequence is 14 residues long. Germline values: CDR1 MRHNA, CDR2 SNTAGT. Germline trimming cut 3 bases from V and 7 bases from J; bases unmatched to any gene: 4. CDR3 sequence: CASSEIAGVNEQFF. The CDR3 DNA reads TGTGCCAGCAGTGAAATAGCGGGAGTTAATGAGCAGTTCTTC.

This clonotype has ten or more counts. One end of the junction varies from germline; a read error may be responsible. The chain carries TRBV5-1 and TRBJ2-5; weak D call: TRBD1 (6 bases). Per germline, CDR1 SGHRS and CDR2 YFSETQ. The CDR3 has 13 residues. CDR3 loop: CASSLGQGETQYF. The CDR3 DNA reads TGTGCCAGCAGCTTGGGGCAGGGGGAGACCCAGTACTTC.

A word on this clonotype: A read error is possible here, since a much larger clone lies one base away. J is TRBJ1-2 and V is TRBV7-9, with unresolved D. In germline, CDR1 is SEHNR, CDR2 FQNEAQ (reference sequence). The CDR3 has 12 amino acids. Trimming cost V 5 bases and J 7 bases, with 11 bases left between them. CDR3 in amino acids: CASSASAAGYTF. Written as DNA, the CDR3 is TGTGCCAGCAGCGCGTCGGCTGCTGGCTACACCTTC. Full variable domain (remainder filled in from reference TRBV7-9 and TRBJ1-2): DTGVSQNPRHKITKRGQNVTFRCDPISEHNRLYWYRQTLGQGPEFLTYFQNEAQLEKSRLLSDRFSAERPKGSFSTLEIQRTEQGDSAMYLCASSASAAGYTFGSGTRLTVV.

This clonotype was seen at least ten times. The V call is TRBV27, the J call TRBJ2-3, with 7 bases aligning to TRBD2. V was pared by 4 bases and J by 6 bases, with 7 bases of the junction left unmatched. Germline V gives CDR1 MNHEY, CDR2 SMNVEV (reference sequence). CDR3 length: 14 residues. The CDR3 protein is CASSYTGGRDTQYF. CDR3 coding DNA: TGTGCCAGCAGTTACACCGGGGGGAGGGATACGCAGTATTTT.

This clonotype was seen many times. V usage is TRBV7-9 and J usage is TRBJ2-1; no clear D gene. The CDR3 is 11 amino acids. V was trimmed by 4 bases and J by 10 bases, leaving 8 bases between them. Germline V CDR1 and CDR2: SEHNR, FQNEAQ (reference sequence). CDR3 in amino acids: CASSWNTEQFF. The CDR3 bases are TGTGCCAGCAGCTGGAATACGGAGCAGTTCTTC.

This clonotype turned up a few times. In DNA, the CDR3 is TGTGCCAGCAGTTGGACAAAGCGGGAGGGCTCCTACGAGCAGTACTTC. It encodes CASSWTKREGSYEQYF. The chain recombines TRBV6-2 or TRBV6-3 with TRBJ2-7, with 10 bases that match TRBD2. This CDR3 has 16 amino acids. Germline V gene lookup returns CDR1 MNHEY and CDR2 SVGEGT. Unmatched junction bases numbered 6, after V lost 4 bases and J lost 0 bases.

This clonotype was observed many times. This CDR3 reads CASSPGRTLLEQYF. The DNA of the CDR3 is TGCGCCAGCAGCCCCGGCCGGACGCTCCTCGAGCAGTACTTC. The rearrangement uses TRBV5-1 and TRBJ2-7; D is unclear. The germline V and J ends were trimmed by 4 bases and 6 bases, with 17 bases remaining between them. The CDR3 length is 14 residues. The V gene's germline CDR1 is SGHRS and CDR2 YFSETQ.

This clonotype was picked up many times. V usage is TRBV5-1 and J usage is TRBJ2-7; D is uncertain. This CDR3 comprises 14 residues. V dropped 5 bases and J dropped 4 bases, with 16 bases sitting between them. Germline V gene lookup returns CDR1 SGHRS and CDR2 YFSETQ. CDR3 amino acids: CASRGSGGVYEQYF. In DNA form, the CDR3 reads TGCGCCAGCAGAGGTTCAGGTGGCGTTTACGAGCAGTACTTC.

In its sample, this clonotype was seen many times. The chain combines TRBV15 with TRBJ2-3; 9 nucleotides line up with TRBD2. The CDR3 is made up of 20 amino acids. V was pared by 5 bases and J by 2 bases, with 20 bases of the junction left unmatched. Germline V gives CDR1 LNHNV, CDR2 YYDKDF (reference sequence). CDR3 in DNA: TGTGCCACCAGCCGACATCTTTTAGCGGGAGAGCTAGGCCCCACAGATACGCAGTATTTT. It encodes CATSRHLLAGELGPTDTQYF.

This clonotype was observed many times. The chain has TRBV2 and TRBJ2-5, with no clear D. CDR1 and CDR2 (germline): SNHLY, FYNNEI. V was pared by 5 bases and J by 2 bases, with 15 bases between. This CDR3 comprises 15 residues. The DNA of the CDR3 is TGTGCCAGCAGTCACCGGGTGACCCTTCAAGAGACCCAGTACTTC. It codes for CASSHRVTLQETQYF.

The rearrangement joins TRBV7-4 to TRBJ2-7; TRBD2 matches at 11 bases. Germline V gene data show CDR1 as SGHVT and CDR2 as SQSDAQ. After removal of 7 bases from V and 3 bases from J, the junction contained 17 bases not matched to a gene. The CDR3 length is 18 residues. The CDR3 sequence is CASNVTRMTSGTNYEQYF. DNA for the CDR3: TGTGCCAGCAACGTGACACGAATGACTAGCGGGACTAACTACGAGCAGTACTTC.

CDR3 DNA sequence: TGTGCCGGGTCAGCGGGCCGGGAGTTGAATTGGGAGCAGTACTTC. Translation gives CAGSAGRELNWEQYF. The chain combines TRBV30 with TRBJ2-7; tentatively, D is TRBD2 (6 bases). Germline V gene lookup returns CDR1 GTSNPN and CDR2 SVGIG (reference sequence). V lost 8 bases, J lost 7 bases, and 27 bases lay in between. The CDR3 runs 15 residues.

The table lists this clonotype with many counts. This chain uses TRBV9 with TRBJ2-7; 7 positions agree with TRBD2. This CDR3 comprises 14 residues. Trimming took 1 base from V and 2 from J; bases not matched to a gene: 3. Germline V lookup: CDR1 SGDLS, CDR2 YYNGEE. The CDR3 loop is CASSVRGDPYEQYF. The CDR3 nucleotides read TGTGCCAGCAGCGTACGGGGGGACCCCTACGAGCAGTACTTC.

The chain carries TRBV19 and TRBJ2-1; either TRBD1 or TRBD2 may fit D (5 bases each). CDR1 is LNHDA, CDR2 SQIVND, per germline (reference sequence). The CDR3 totals 11 residues. Trimming took off 6 bases at V and 10 bases at J, with 10 bases between the two ends. The CDR3 protein is CASRTGREQFF. In nucleotides, the CDR3 is TGTGCCAGTAGGACGGGACGGGAGCAGTTCTTC.

This clonotype was counted at least ten times. J is TRBJ2-7 and V is TRBV27; tentatively, D is TRBD2 (5 bases). This CDR3 is 15 amino acids long. The germline gives CDR1 MNHEY, CDR2 SMNVEV (reference sequence). The germline V and J ends were trimmed by 0 bases and 0 bases, with 9 bases remaining between them. The CDR3 DNA follows: TGTGCCAGCAGTTTATCGATCCTAGCCTCCTACGAGCAGTACTTC. This gives the protein CASSLSILASYEQYF.